This TCR beta chain was observed in a study of T cells after yellow fever vaccination. From the 5' RACE reads, TCRdb called clonotypes with MiXCR, one entry per CDR3 protein. The data show 150,000 to 200,000 distinct CDR3 sequences, about 10% seen once. Broader study findings: Abundant contaminating clonotypes from the bulk population could appear in FACS-sorted repertoires.

Per the germline V gene, CDR1 is LGHNA and CDR2 is YSLEER. Trimming pared 0 bases from V and 5 bases from J, leaving 13 bases between. This CDR3 comprises 15 residues. The table lists this clonotype with a few counts. The antigen is unknown. V is TRBV4-3 and J is TRBJ1-2; D unclear. The sequenced sample was CD8+ T cells sorted from PBMCs, obtained 15 days after the yellow fever booster vaccination. The receptor's source is a young man who received the YFV17D yellow fever vaccine. CDR3 DNA sequence: TGCGCCAGCAGCCAAGATTTCCCCGTTGGGTATGGCTACACCTTC. This gives the protein CASSQDFPVGYGYTF.